This TCR beta chain was captured in a study of T cells in Graves' hyperthyroidism and ophthalmopathy. What was amplified from RNA transcripts were TCR beta CDR3 regions. With the HTBI primer set, the TCR CDR3 went through a first round of RT-PCR. Via MiXCR, TCRdb re-called the multiplex PCR reads, giving one row per CDR3 protein. The data hold about 590,000 distinct CDR3 sequences, with around 14% observed a single time. This clonotype occurred many times. Its specificity is not known. Study-wide results and limits: Among thyroid clonotypes expanded above 0.001, most also appeared in blood.

V was pared by 2 bases and J by 2 bases, with 9 bases between. CDR1 and CDR2 (germline): GTSNPN, SVGIG (reference sequence). The CDR3 covers 13 residues. Patients showing uncontrolled infection, other autoimmune disease, pregnancy or lactation were ineligible. This sequence was found in a woman in her late teens or twenties with Graves' ophthalmopathy. The source material was blood. V gene TRBV30 combines with J gene TRBJ1-1, with D tentatively TRBD1 (5 bases). CDR3 protein: CAWSRQGNTEAFF. CDR3 in DNA: TGTGCCTGGAGTCGGCAGGGAAACACTGAAGCTTTCTTT.